This TCR beta chain was identified in a study of blood T cell repertoires in COVID-19. Germline assignment: CDR1 MRHNA and CDR2 SNTAGT. With V trimmed by 2 bases and J by 6 bases, 9 bases remained unmatched. This CDR3 comprises 16 residues. Measured with immunoSEQ multiplex PCR; TCRdb has only the in-frame clones, and not every one. The table has around 270,000 clones, roughly 84% seen once. The V gene is TRBV6-4, the J gene TRBJ2-2; TRBD1 matches at 7 bases. The sequence was collected from a human donor with COVID-19, enrolled during active disease. The donor label of this sample is uncertain. Specimen: peripheral blood. CDR3 nucleotide sequence: TGTGCCAGCAGTGACCAACCGGGCCAGGGGGCCGGGGAGCTGTTTTTT. Protein product: CASSDQPGQGAGELFF.